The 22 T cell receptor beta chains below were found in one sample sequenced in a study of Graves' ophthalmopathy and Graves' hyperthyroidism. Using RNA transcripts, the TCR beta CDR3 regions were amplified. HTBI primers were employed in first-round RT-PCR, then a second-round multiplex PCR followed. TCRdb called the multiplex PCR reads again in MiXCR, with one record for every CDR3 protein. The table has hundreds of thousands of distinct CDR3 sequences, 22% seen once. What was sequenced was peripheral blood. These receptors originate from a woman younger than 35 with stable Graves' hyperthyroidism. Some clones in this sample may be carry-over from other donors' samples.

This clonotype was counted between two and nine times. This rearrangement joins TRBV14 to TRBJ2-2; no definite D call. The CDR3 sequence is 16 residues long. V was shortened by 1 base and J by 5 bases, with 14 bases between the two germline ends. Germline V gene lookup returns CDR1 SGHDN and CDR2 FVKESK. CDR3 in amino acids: CASSQVRWPGTGELFF. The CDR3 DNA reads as TGTGCCAGCAGCCAAGTAAGATGGCCAGGAACCGGGGAGCTGTTTTTT.

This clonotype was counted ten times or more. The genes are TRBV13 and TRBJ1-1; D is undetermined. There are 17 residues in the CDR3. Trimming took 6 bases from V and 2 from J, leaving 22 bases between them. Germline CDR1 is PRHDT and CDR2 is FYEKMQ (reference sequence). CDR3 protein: CASSTWQLGSQNTEAFF. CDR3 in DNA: TGTGCCAGCAGTACTTGGCAGTTGGGTTCCCAAAACACTGAAGCTTTCTTT. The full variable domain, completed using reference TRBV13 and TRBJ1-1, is AAGVIQSPRHLIKEKRETATLKCYPIPRHDTVYWYQQGPGQDPQFLISFYEKMQSDKGSIPDRFSAQQFSDYHSELNMSSLELGDSALYFCASSTWQLGSQNTEAFFGQGTRLTVV.

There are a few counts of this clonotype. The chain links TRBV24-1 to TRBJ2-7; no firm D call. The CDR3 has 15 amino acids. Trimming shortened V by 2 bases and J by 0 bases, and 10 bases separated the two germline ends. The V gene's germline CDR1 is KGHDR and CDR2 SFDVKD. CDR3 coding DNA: TGTGCCACCAGTGATTCTTACCCGGGCTCCTACGAGCAGTACTTC. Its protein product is CATSDSYPGSYEQYF.

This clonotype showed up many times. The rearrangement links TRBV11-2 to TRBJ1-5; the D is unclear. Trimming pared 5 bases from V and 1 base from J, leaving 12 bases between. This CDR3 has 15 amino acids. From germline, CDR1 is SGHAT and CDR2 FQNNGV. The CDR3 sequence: CASSPGVVSNQPQHF. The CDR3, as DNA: TGTGCCAGCAGCCCCGGCGTGGTGAGCAATCAGCCCCAGCATTTT. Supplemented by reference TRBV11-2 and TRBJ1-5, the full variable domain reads EAGVAQSPRYKIIEKRQSVAFWCNPISGHATLYWYQQILGQGPKLLIQFQNNGVVDDSQLPKDRFSAERLKGVDSTLKIQPAKLEDSAVYLCASSPGVVSNQPQHFGDGTRLSIL.

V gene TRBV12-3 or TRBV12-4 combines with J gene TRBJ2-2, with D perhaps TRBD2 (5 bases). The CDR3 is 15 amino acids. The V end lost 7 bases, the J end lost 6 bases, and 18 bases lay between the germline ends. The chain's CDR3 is CASNIQEVGAGELFF. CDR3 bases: TGTGCCAGCAATATTCAGGAGGTTGGGGCCGGGGAGCTGTTTTTT.

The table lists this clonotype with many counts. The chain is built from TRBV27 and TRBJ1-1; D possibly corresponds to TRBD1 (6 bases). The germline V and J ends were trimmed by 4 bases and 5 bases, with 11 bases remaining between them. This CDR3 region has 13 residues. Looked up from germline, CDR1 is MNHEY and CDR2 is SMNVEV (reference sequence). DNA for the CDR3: TGTGCCAGCAGTTCCTACAGGGTTACTGAAGCTTTCTTT. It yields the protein CASSSYRVTEAFF.

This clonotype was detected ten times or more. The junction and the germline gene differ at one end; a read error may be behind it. CDR3 in amino acids: CASSPASGSSYGQYF. The CDR3 bases are TGTGCCAGCAGCCCCGCAAGCGGGAGCTCCTACGGGCAGTACTTC. The chain has TRBV7-3 and TRBJ2-7; TRBD2 matches 8 bases. Germline assignment: CDR1 SGHTA and CDR2 FQGTGA. The CDR3 is 15 residues long.

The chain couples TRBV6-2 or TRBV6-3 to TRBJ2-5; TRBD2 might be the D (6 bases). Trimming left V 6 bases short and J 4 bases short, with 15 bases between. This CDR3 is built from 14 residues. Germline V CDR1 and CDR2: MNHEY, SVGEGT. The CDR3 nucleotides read TGTGCCAGCAGCGCAACGGGAGCGCGAGAGACCCAGTACTTC. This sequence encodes CASSATGARETQYF.

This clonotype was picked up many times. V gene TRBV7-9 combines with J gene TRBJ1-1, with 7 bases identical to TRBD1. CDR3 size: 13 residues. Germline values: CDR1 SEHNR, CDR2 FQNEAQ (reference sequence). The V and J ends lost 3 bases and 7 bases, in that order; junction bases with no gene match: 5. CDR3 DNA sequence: TGTGCCAGCAGCTTCTCGGCAGGGGGTGAAGCTTTCTTT. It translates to CASSFSAGGEAFF.

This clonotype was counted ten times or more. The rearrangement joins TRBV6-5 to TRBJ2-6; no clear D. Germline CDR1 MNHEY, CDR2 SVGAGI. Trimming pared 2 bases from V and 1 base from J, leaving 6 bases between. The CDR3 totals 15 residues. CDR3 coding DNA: TGTGCCAGCAGTTACGTAGGGTCTGGGGCCAACGTCCTGACTTTC. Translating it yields CASSYVGSGANVLTF.

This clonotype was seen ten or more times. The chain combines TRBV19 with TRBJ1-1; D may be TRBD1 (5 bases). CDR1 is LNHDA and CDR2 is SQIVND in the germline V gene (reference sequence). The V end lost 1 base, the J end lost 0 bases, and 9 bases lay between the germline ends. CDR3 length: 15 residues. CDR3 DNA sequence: TGTGCCAGTAGTATAGGGGACCGTCTGAACACTGAAGCTTTCTTT. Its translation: CASSIGDRLNTEAFF. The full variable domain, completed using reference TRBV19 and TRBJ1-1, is DGGITQSPKYLFRKEGQNVTLSCEQNLNHDAMYWYRQDPGQGLRLIYYSQIVNDFQKGDIAEGYSVSREKKESFPLTVTSAQKNPTAFYLCASSIGDRLNTEAFFGQGTRLTVV.

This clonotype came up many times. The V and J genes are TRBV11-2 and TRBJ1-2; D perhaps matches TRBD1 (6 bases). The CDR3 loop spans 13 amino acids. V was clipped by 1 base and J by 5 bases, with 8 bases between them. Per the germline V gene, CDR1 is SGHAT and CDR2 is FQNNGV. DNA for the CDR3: TGTGCCAGCAGCTTAGCAGGGGTTTATGGCTACACCTTC. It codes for CASSLAGVYGYTF.

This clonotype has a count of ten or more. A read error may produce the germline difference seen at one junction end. The CDR3 sequence: CSARQDRGSYEQCF. The CDR3 region has the DNA TGCAGTGCTAGACAGGACAGGGGCTCCTACGAGCAGTGCTTC. The gene calls are TRBV20-1 and TRBJ2-7; 9 bases agree with TRBD1. The CDR3 totals 14 residues. The germline V gene has CDR1 DFQATT and CDR2 SNEGSKA (reference sequence).

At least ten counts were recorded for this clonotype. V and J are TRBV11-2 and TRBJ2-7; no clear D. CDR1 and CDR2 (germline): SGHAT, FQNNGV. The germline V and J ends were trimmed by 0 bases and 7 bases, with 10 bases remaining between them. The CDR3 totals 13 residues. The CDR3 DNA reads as TGTGCCAGCAGCTTAGAAACACCCTCGGAGCAGTACTTC. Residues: CASSLETPSEQYF.

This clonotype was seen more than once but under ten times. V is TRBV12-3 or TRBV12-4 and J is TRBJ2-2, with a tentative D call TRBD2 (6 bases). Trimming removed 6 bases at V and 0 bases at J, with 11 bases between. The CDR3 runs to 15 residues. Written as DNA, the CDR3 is TGTGCCAGCAGCTCGGAGGGATCGAACACCGGGGAGCTGTTTTTT. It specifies CASSSEGSNTGELFF.

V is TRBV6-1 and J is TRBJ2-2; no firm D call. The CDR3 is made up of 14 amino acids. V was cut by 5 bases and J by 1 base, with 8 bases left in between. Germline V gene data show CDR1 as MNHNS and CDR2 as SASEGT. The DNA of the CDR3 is TGTGCCAGCAGTCGGTGGGGGAACACCGGGGAGCTGTTTTTT. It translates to CASSRWGNTGELFF.

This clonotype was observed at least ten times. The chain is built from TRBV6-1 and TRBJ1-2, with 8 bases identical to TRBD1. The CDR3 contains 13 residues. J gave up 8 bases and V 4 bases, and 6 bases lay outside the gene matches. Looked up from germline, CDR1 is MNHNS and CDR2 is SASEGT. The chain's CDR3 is CASSAPDRDGYTF. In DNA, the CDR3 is TGTGCCAGCAGTGCGCCGGACAGGGACGGCTACACCTTC.

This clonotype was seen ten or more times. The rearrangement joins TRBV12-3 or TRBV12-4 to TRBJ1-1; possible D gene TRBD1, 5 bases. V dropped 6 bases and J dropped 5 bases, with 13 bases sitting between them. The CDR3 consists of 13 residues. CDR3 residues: CASRPQGGTEAFF. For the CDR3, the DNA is TGTGCCAGCAGACCTCAGGGTGGGACTGAAGCTTTCTTT.

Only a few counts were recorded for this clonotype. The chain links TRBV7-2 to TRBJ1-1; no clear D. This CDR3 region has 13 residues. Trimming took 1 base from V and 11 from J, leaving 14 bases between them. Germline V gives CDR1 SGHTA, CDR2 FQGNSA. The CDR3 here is CASSLELNPLAFF. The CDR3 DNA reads TGTGCCAGCAGCTTAGAACTTAACCCCTTGGCTTTCTTT.

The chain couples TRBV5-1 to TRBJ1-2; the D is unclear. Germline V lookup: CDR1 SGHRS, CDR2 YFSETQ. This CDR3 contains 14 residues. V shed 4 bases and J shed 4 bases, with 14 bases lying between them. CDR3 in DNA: TGCGCCAGCAGCCCCGACATTAAGGGCTATGGCTACACCTTC. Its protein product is CASSPDIKGYGYTF.

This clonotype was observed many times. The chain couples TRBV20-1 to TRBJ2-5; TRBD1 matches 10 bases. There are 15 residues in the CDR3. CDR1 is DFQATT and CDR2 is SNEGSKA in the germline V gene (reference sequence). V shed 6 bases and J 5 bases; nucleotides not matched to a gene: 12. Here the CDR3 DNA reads TGCAGTGCAAAGCCCCCGACAGGGGGCGGGGAGACCCAGTACTTC. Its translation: CSAKPPTGGGETQYF.

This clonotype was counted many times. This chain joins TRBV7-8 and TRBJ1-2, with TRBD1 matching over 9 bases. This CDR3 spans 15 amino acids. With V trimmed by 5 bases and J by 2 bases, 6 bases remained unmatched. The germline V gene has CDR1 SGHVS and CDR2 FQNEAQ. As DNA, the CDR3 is TGTGCCAGCAGCCAGGTCGACAGGGGGAACTATGGCTACACCTTC. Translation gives CASSQVDRGNYGYTF.